Sequencing of this TCR beta chain was carried out in a study of blood T cell repertoires in COVID-19. Overall study: The analysed material was cDNA or gDNA that came from T cells, B-cell-depleted T cells, or PBMCs.

The method was immunoSEQ multiplex PCR; TCRdb's version includes in-frame clones alone and lacks a portion of them. Here the sample spans under 150,000 clones, approximately 88% being singletons. Residents of about two dozen US areas, aged 18 to 89 years, made up the participants. Cohorts were determined from participant-reported clinical history. The CDR3 covers 17 residues. V trimming: 3 bases; J trimming: 5 bases; junction bases outside the gene matches: 12. Germline V gene sequence: CDR1 LGHNA, CDR2 YSLEER. Sequenced: PBMCs or T cells enriched from blood (not recorded which). This receptor was taken from a woman aged 25 to 45 with acute COVID-19. V is TRBV4-3 and J is TRBJ2-7, with 11 bases identical to TRBD2. CDR3 loop: CASSHGEPKGLADEQYF. DNA for the CDR3: TGCGCCAGCAGCCACGGGGAGCCTAAGGGACTAGCGGACGAGCAGTACTTC.